This is a list of T cell receptor beta chains from one sample in a study of response to subunit inactivated influenza vaccine. TCRdb called the RT-PCR reads again in MiXCR, with one record for every CDR3 protein. Counted here are about 500,000 distinct CDR3 sequences, 10% to 15% occurring once; the ten biggest clones make up around 14%. This specimen was PBMCs from blood, taken roughly 6 weeks after vaccination. The receptors originated from a man aged 45-60 years who received an inactivated influenza vaccine. Each CDR3 is given without its conserved first and last residue.

CDR3aa	v_gene	j_gene
ASRDGQGFNEQY	TRBV7-9	TRBJ2-7
ASRRGQGPQETQY	TRBV6-1	TRBJ2-5
ASLDSHATGELF	TRBV28	TRBJ2-2
ASSLPGRAGHEQF	TRBV5-1	TRBJ2-1
ASSFFQRSYEQY	TRBV13	TRBJ2-7
ASSLMSDTQY	TRBV12-3/TRBV12-4	TRBJ2-3
SARGGQGETQY	TRBV20-1	TRBJ2-5
SARPTSGGSPDTQY	TRBV20-1	TRBJ2-3
ASSLSGGVADTQY	TRBV12-3/TRBV12-4	TRBJ2-3
ASLPTGTYNEQF	TRBV27	TRBJ2-1
ASSRRGFTEAF	TRBV6-1	TRBJ1-1
SARDGFTDTQY	TRBV20-1	TRBJ2-3
ATRTPLAKGNTEAF	TRBV10-3	TRBJ1-1
ASTPETSGGFLRNTGELF	TRBV5-1	TRBJ2-2
ASSPRREWTGELF	TRBV4-1	TRBJ2-2
ASSLAAGHQPQH	TRBV12-3/TRBV12-4	TRBJ1-5
SATRGLDTGELF	TRBV20-1	TRBJ2-2
ASQNRGPSETQY	TRBV5-1	TRBJ2-5
ASRTGLAGMYNEQF	TRBV12-3/TRBV12-4	TRBJ2-1
ASNDWGGQPQH	TRBV6-2/TRBV6-3	TRBJ1-5
ATAGAGINYGYT	TRBV10-2	TRBJ1-2
ASSILAYGEQF	TRBV5-4	TRBJ2-1
ASSPYSGLYNEQF	TRBV7-9	TRBJ2-1
ASRTPTENTEAF	TRBV7-3	TRBJ1-1
ASSQASGNTIY	TRBV4-3	TRBJ1-3
SAKEDRTHTGELF	TRBV20-1	TRBJ2-2
ASSSPAGKETQY	TRBV12-3/TRBV12-4	TRBJ2-5